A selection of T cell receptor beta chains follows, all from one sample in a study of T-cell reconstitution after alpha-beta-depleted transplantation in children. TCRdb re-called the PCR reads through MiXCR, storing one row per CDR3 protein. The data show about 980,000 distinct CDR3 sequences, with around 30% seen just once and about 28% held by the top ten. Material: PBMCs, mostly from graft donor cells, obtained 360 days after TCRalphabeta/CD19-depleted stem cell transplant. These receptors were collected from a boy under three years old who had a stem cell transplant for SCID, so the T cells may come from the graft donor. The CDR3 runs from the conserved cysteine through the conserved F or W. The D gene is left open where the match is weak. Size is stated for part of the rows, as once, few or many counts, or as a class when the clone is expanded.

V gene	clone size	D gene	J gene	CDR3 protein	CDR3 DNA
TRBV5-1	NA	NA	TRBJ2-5	CASSLRAPERGQYF	TGCGCCAGCAGCTTACGAGCCCCGGAGAGGGGACAGTACTTC
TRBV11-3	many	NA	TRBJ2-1	CASSPHRVSYNEQFF	TGTGCCAGCAGCCCTCATCGGGTCTCCTACAATGAGCAGTTCTTC
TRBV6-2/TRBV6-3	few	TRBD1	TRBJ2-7	CASSSTGIVAYEQYF	TGTGCCAGCAGTTCGACAGGGATTGTCGCCTACGAGCAGTACTTC
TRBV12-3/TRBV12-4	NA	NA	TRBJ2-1	CASTHSYNEQFF	TGTGCCAGCACGCACTCCTACAATGAGCAGTTCTTC
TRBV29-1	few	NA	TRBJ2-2	CSVLATRGTGELFF	TGCAGCGTCCTGGCCACACGGGGCACCGGGGAGCTGTTTTTT
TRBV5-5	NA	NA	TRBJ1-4	CASSLGIGDEKLFF	TGTGCCAGCAGCTTGGGGATCGGAGATGAAAAACTGTTTTTT
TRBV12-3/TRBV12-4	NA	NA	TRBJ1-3	CASSLYSGNTIYF	TGTGCCAGCAGTTTGTACTCTGGAAACACCATATATTTT
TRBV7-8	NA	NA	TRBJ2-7	CASSLLPGHYEQYF	TGTGCCAGCAGCTTACTGCCGGGTCACTACGAGCAGTACTTC
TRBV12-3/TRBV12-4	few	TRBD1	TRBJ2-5	CASSPADRAGETQYF	TGTGCCAGCAGTCCCGCCGACAGGGCCGGGGAGACCCAGTACTTC
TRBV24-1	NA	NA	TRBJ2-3	CATSEGNRGGKFDTQYF	TGTGCCACCAGTGAGGGAAACAGGGGAGGAAAATTCGATACGCAGTATTTT
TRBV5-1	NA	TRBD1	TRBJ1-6	CASRGTGENSPLHF	TGCGCCAGCAGGGGGACAGGGGAGAATTCACCCCTCCACTTT
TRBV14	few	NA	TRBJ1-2	CASSQDGWQDYGYTF	TGTGCCAGCAGCCAAGATGGTTGGCAGGACTATGGCTACACCTTC
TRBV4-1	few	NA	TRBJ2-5	CASSQDRGVKETQYF	TGCGCCAGCAGCCAAGATCGGGGAGTTAAGGAGACCCAGTACTTC
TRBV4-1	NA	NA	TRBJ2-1	CASSQAVPPSYNEQFF	TGCGCCAGCAGCCAAGCGGTCCCACCCTCCTACAATGAGCAGTTCTTC
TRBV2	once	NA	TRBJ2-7	CASSRDGVSYEQYF	TGTGCCAGCAGTAGGGACGGAGTCTCCTACGAGCAGTACTTC